This T cell receptor (beta chain) was identified during a study of shared clonotypes between healthy human individuals. The data were produced by immunoSEQ multiplex PCR, yet TCRdb's version contains in-frame clones alone and is incomplete. Here the sample spans about 450,000 clones, 79% being singletons. Material for sequencing was PBMCs. This sequence originates from a woman in her forties in good health. Some clones in this sample may be carry-over from other donors' samples.

The CDR3: CASNVGMVTEAFF. The CDR3 nucleotides are TGTGCCAGCAACGTGGGTATGGTCACTGAAGCTTTCTTT. The genes are TRBV11-2 and TRBJ1-1; D not certain. The V gene lost 7 bases and the J gene lost 4 bases, with 13 bases spanning the gap. The germline gives CDR1 SGHAT, CDR2 FQNNGV. The CDR3 spans 13 residues.